These T cell receptor beta chains were read from a single sample in a study of T cell responses to AZD1222 COVID-19 vaccine. This table comes from immunoSEQ multiplex PCR, and its TCRdb copy is limited to in-frame clones, with some not included. Found here are around 170,000 clones, about nine tenths of them singletons; the top ten hold 0.75% to 1%. Sequenced material: peripheral blood, taken on day 0 of AZD1222 vaccination. Source of these receptors: an adult in good health. CDR3s leave out the opening cysteine and the closing phenylalanine or tryptophan.

V: TRBV4-1
J: TRBJ2-7
CDR3: ASSQDLDGRYEQY

V: TRBV6-2/TRBV6-3
J: TRBJ1-1
CDR3: ASSSPGLNTEAF

V: TRBV11-2
J: TRBJ2-3
CDR3: ASSLYRTSGGYTDTQY

V: TRBV7-9
J: TRBJ1-2
CDR3: ASSLGQPDPYGYT

V: TRBV7-8
J: TRBJ2-7
CDR3: ASSLAGPAHPIGPEQY

V: TRBV19
J: TRBJ2-3
CDR3: ASSIGAFGTDTQY

V: TRBV19
J: TRBJ2-3
CDR3: ASSIGQKRTDTQY

V: TRBV5-6
J: TRBJ1-2
CDR3: ASSLKRRTVTISPYGYT

V: TRBV19
J: TRBJ2-7
CDR3: ASSTRRLAGSYEQY

V: TRBV10-3
J: TRBJ1-5
CDR3: AISELSATQPQH

V: TRBV7-6
J: TRBJ1-2
CDR3: ASSSPFEGITGYT

V: TRBV28
J: TRBJ2-7
CDR3: ASSDWMAYEQY

V: TRBV13
J: TRBJ1-6
CDR3: ASLLGSYNSPLH

V: TRBV18
J: TRBJ2-3
CDR3: ASSPLAGGLADTQY

V: TRBV14
J: TRBJ1-1
CDR3: ASSQTGLGAEAF

V: TRBV3-1/TRBV3-2
J: TRBJ2-4
CDR3: ASSQLAGVTKNIQY

V: TRBV14
J: TRBJ1-4
CDR3: ASSPRVGEKLF

V: TRBV27
J: TRBJ1-1
CDR3: ASSSDTRLGAF

V: TRBV7-2
J: TRBJ2-1
CDR3: ASSLRTSPNEQF

V: TRBV7-8
J: TRBJ2-7
CDR3: ASSFEGAAYEQY

V: TRBV2
J: TRBJ2-1
CDR3: ASSEETEREQF

V: TRBV24-1
J: TRBJ2-5
CDR3: ATSLGGETQY

V: TRBV28
J: TRBJ1-2
CDR3: AGNGRVGGYT

V: TRBV3-1/TRBV3-2
J: TRBJ2-5
CDR3: ASSQSLAGVSRDWETQY

V: TRBV13
J: TRBJ1-4
CDR3: ASSAGLGQGEENEKLF

V: TRBV6-7
J: TRBJ2-1
CDR3: ASSVGTPGGGSYNEQF

V: TRBV5-6
J: TRBJ2-7
CDR3: ASSLGGQGNHEQY

V: TRBV19
J: TRBJ1-2
CDR3: ASSMGGTYGYT

V: TRBV11-1
J: TRBJ1-2
CDR3: ASSLSTGSYGYT

V: TRBV6-6
J: TRBJ1-2
CDR3: AITRDQLRYGYT

V: TRBV27
J: TRBJ2-1
CDR3: ASSRQAGTYNEQF

V: TRBV7-9
J: TRBJ1-4
CDR3: ASSLASRGGNEKLF

V: TRBV10-3
J: TRBJ2-1
CDR3: AISEAASSGRAEQF

V: TRBV7-8
J: TRBJ1-5
CDR3: ASSFTTKDQPQH

V: TRBV28
J: TRBJ2-1
CDR3: ASSPLDLDKEQF

V: TRBV10-3
J: TRBJ1-5
CDR3: AISEGTSSNQPQH

V: TRBV27
J: TRBJ2-3
CDR3: AISSGKGTDTQY

V: TRBV7-9
J: TRBJ1-2
CDR3: ASSLSQGRYGYT

V: TRBV7-9
J: TRBJ2-6
CDR3: ATQGVSGANVLT

V: TRBV7-7
J: TRBJ1-1
CDR3: ASSHGDTEAF

V: TRBV5-1
J: TRBJ1-6
CDR3: ASSLTPPGLNSPLH

V: TRBV3-1/TRBV3-2
J: TRBJ1-2
CDR3: ASSQDGVIGYT

V: TRBV4-2
J: TRBJ1-6
CDR3: ASSQAGLGGSPLH

V: TRBV5-1
J: TRBJ1-1
CDR3: ASSSTVMNTEAF

V: TRBV21-1
J: TRBJ2-5
CDR3: ASSKGRRWTSGSEETQY

V: TRBV3-1/TRBV3-2
J: TRBJ1-2
CDR3: ASSQRLGGGLHYGYT

V: TRBV7-9
J: TRBJ1-1
CDR3: ASSWGGSRTTEAF

V: TRBV18
J: TRBJ1-5
CDR3: ASSPSAGDGNQPQH

V: TRBV15
J: TRBJ1-4
CDR3: ATSRDIRGYRNEKLF

V: TRBV6-5
J: TRBJ2-2
CDR3: ASRAWGHTGELF

V: TRBV6-6
J: TRBJ1-1
CDR3: ASIEGGVTEAF

V: TRBV5-5
J: TRBJ1-4
CDR3: ASRTGASSNEKLF